The 6 T cell receptor beta chains presented below share a single source sample, sequenced in a study of regulatory and conventional T cells in breast cancer. One entry per CDR3 protein results from TCRdb running MiXCR on the PCR reads. Of about 10,000 distinct CDR3 sequences listed, about a third are singletons. What was sequenced was conventional T cells from blood. These TCRs come from a male donor in good health.

The chain is built from TRBV6-5 and TRBJ2-1, with D unclear. The V gene lost 8 bases and the J gene lost 9 bases, with 14 bases spanning the gap. The CDR3 consists of 12 residues. Germline V gene sequence: CDR1 MNHEY, CDR2 SVGAGI. The CDR3 DNA sequence: TGTGCCAGCCGGCCCGCCTTAGGTGAGCAGTTCTTC. This encodes CASRPALGEQFF.

The chain employs TRBV28 and TRBJ2-7; 9 bases fit TRBD1. The J segment lost 4 bases and the V segment lost 4 bases, leaving 5 bases of the junction unmatched. This CDR3 has 14 amino acids. CDR1 and CDR2 (germline): MDHEN, SYDVKM. The CDR3 reads CASSSQGAAYEQYF. The CDR3 DNA follows: TGTGCCAGCAGTTCACAGGGGGCGGCGTACGAGCAGTACTTC.

This clonotype was counted between two and nine times. The chain joins TRBV7-9 to TRBJ2-1, with D unclear. V lost 5 bases and J 5 bases, leaving 10 bases between the germline ends. CDR1 is SEHNR, CDR2 FQNEAQ, per germline (reference sequence). The CDR3 totals 13 residues. The CDR3 region has the DNA TGTGCCAGCAGCACACCCAGCAACAATGAGCAGTTCTTC. As protein: CASSTPSNNEQFF.

This clonotype was counted only a few times. This chain links TRBV7-9 with TRBJ2-3, with 7 bases aligning to TRBD2. Germline CDR1 reads SEHNR; CDR2 reads FQNEAQ (reference sequence). The CDR3 spans 12 residues. With 5 bases clipped from V and 9 bases from J, the junction kept 5 bases outside the gene matches. The CDR3 spells CASSATSATQYF. In DNA, the CDR3 is TGTGCCAGCAGCGCAACTAGCGCGACGCAGTATTTT.

This clonotype has a count of ten or more. CDR3 sequence reads: CASSPSGTIYEQYF. The CDR3 nucleotides read TGTGCCAGCAGCCCTAGCGGGACAATCTACGAGCAGTACTTC. J is TRBJ2-7 and V is TRBV9; 9 bases line up with TRBD2. The CDR3 extends over 14 amino acids. Germline trimming cut 4 bases from V and 3 bases from J; bases unmatched to any gene: 5. Germline values: CDR1 SGDLS, CDR2 YYNGEE.

In its sample, this clonotype ranks as medium-sized (0.01 to 0.1%). The chain links TRBV7-2 to TRBJ2-1, with D unresolved. Per the germline V gene, CDR1 is SGHTA and CDR2 is FQGNSA. The CDR3 has 13 residues. The V gene lost 1 base and the J gene lost 7 bases, with 8 bases spanning the gap. The CDR3 sequence is CASSLGSGNEQFF. CDR3 bases: TGTGCCAGCAGCTTAGGGTCCGGTAATGAGCAGTTCTTC.